Following are 24 T cell receptor beta chains from one sample sequenced in a study of cytomegalovirus exposure and HLA in healthy donors. This PCR relied on a set of 60 Vbeta primers and 13 Jbeta primers. The repertoire was sequenced with immunoSEQ multiplex PCR; TCRdb's copy has only in-frame clones and lacks some. The sample gives about 160,000 clones, roughly two thirds of which show up once; 2.8% is in the top ten. Sequencing was done on a sample of PBMCs. These receptor sequences come from a woman aged 25 to 45 in good health and CMV-seronegative.

V and J are TRBV15 and TRBJ2-7; 8 nucleotides align to TRBD1. This CDR3 has 12 residues. Germline V lookup: CDR1 LNHNV, CDR2 YYDKDF (reference sequence). The V and J ends lost 5 bases and 5 bases, in that order; junction bases with no gene match: 2. In nucleotides, the CDR3 is TGTGCCACCAGCTTGGACAGGGACGAGCAGTACTTC. Residues: CATSLDRDEQYF.

The chain uses TRBV28 and TRBJ2-1; 12 positions agree with TRBD2. The CDR3 contains 19 residues. V lost 3 bases and J lost 0; bases outside the gene matches: 9. From germline, CDR1 is MDHEN and CDR2 SYDVKM. This CDR3 is CASSFRGLAGGSSYNEQFF. DNA for the CDR3: TGTGCCAGCAGTTTTAGGGGACTAGCGGGTGGAAGCTCCTACAATGAGCAGTTCTTC.

This clone was counted only a few times. The CDR3 DNA reads TGTGCCAGCAGCGCCGGGACAGCCTACGAGCAGTACTTC. It translates to CASSAGTAYEQYF. This chain joins TRBV9 and TRBJ2-7, with 7 bases that match TRBD1. CDR3 length: 13 amino acids. V gave up 3 bases and J gave up 2 bases; unmatched junction bases: 2. CDR1 and CDR2 from the germline V gene are SGDLS and YYNGEE. The complete variable domain, with remaining parts taken from reference TRBV9 and TRBJ2-7, reads DSGVTQTPKHLITATGQRVTLRCSPRSGDLSVYWYQQSLDQGLQFLIQYYNGEERAKGNILERFSAQQFPDLHSELNLSSLELGDSALYFCASSAGTAYEQYFGPGTRLTVT.

This clone came up a few times. The J gene is TRBJ1-4, the V gene TRBV4-3, with a weak D call TRBD1 (6 bases). V gave up 4 bases and J gave up 4 bases, with 13 bases separating them. The CDR3 consists of 15 residues. Germline assignment: CDR1 LGHNA and CDR2 YSLEER. The CDR3 region is CASSPGDRNNEKLFF. The CDR3 DNA reads TGCGCCAGCAGCCCAGGGGATCGCAATAATGAAAAACTGTTTTTT.

The chain combines TRBV28 with TRBJ1-5; D possibly corresponds to TRBD1 (6 bases). Trimming cost V 11 bases and J 0 bases, with 17 bases left between them. Germline V gives CDR1 MDHEN, CDR2 SYDVKM. The CDR3 consists of 15 residues. CDR3 bases: TGTGCCGTCCGGGACACCTATTATAGCAATCAGCCCCAGCATTTT. Amino acid sequence: CAVRDTYYSNQPQHF.

The CDR3: CASSFRSQPYEQYF. CDR3 sequence (DNA): TGTGCCAGCAGTTTTCGTAGCCAACCCTACGAGCAGTACTTC. The chain employs TRBV28 and TRBJ2-7; D gene unclear. CDR3 size: 14 residues. CDR1 is MDHEN, CDR2 SYDVKM, per germline. Trimming pared 3 bases from V and 2 bases from J, leaving 11 bases between.

The chain joins TRBV5-1 to TRBJ1-5, with 7 bases fitting TRBD1. V was clipped by 0 bases and J by 5 bases; unmatched bases: 5. CDR1 SGHRS and CDR2 YFSETQ come from the germline V gene. CDR3 length: 15 residues. The CDR3 reads CASSLAGQFDQPQHF. DNA of the CDR3: TGCGCCAGCAGCTTGGCGGGACAGTTCGATCAGCCCCAGCATTTT.

The table lists this clone with a few counts. In nucleotides, the CDR3 is TGTGCCACCAGATTAGGGGGACTAGCGGGGAATGAGCAGTTCTTC. This translates into CATRLGGLAGNEQFF. The chain recombines TRBV15 with TRBJ2-1, with 13 positions matching TRBD2. The CDR3 spans 15 residues. The V gene's germline CDR1 is LNHNV and CDR2 YYDKDF (reference sequence). V lost 6 bases and J lost 7; bases outside the gene matches: 6.

This chain joins TRBV19 and TRBJ2-7, with D unclear. Germline V lookup: CDR1 LNHDA, CDR2 SQIVND (reference sequence). V lost 2 bases, J lost 4 bases, and 6 bases lay in between. The CDR3 is made up of 12 amino acids. CDR3 protein: CASSISPYEQYF. CDR3 coding DNA: TGTGCCAGTAGTATATCCCCATACGAGCAGTACTTC.

The chain joins TRBV4-3 to TRBJ1-1, with 8 bases identical to TRBD1. With 0 bases clipped from V and 1 base from J, the junction kept 1 base outside the gene matches. The CDR3 length is 15 residues. CDR1 LGHNA and CDR2 YSLEER come from the germline V gene. CDR3 nucleotide sequence: TGCGCCAGCAGCCAAGATGGACAGGGGAACACTGAAGCTTTCTTT. Its protein is CASSQDGQGNTEAFF.

J is TRBJ2-2 and V is TRBV27, with a possible D match to TRBD2 (6 bases). Germline loops: CDR1 MNHEY, CDR2 SMNVEV (reference sequence). V was cut by 2 bases and J by 7 bases, with 11 bases left in between. This CDR3 is 14 amino acids long. CDR3 coding DNA: TGTGCCAGCAGTTTAGGAGGGGCGGGCGGGGAGCTGTTTTTT. Its protein is CASSLGGAGGELFF.

The chain links TRBV5-6 to TRBJ1-2; 9 bases agree with TRBD1. V lost 3 bases to trimming and J lost 4 bases; unmatched junction nucleotides: 10. CDR3 size: 16 residues. Germline V CDR1 and CDR2: SGHDT, YYEEEE. The DNA for the CDR3 is TGTGCCAGCAGCTCAAGCCCGGGACAGGGTTTCTATGGCTACACCTTC. This gives the protein CASSSSPGQGFYGYTF.

V usage is TRBV30 and J usage is TRBJ2-1; the D gene is possibly TRBD2 (6 bases). V lost 0 bases to trimming and J lost 9 bases, with 15 bases between them. This CDR3 is 14 amino acids long. CDR1 and CDR2 (germline): GTSNPN, SVGIG (reference sequence). DNA of the CDR3: TGTGCCTGGAGTGTTAACGGGAGAATTAGTGAGCAGTTCTTC. It specifies CAWSVNGRISEQFF.

The chain has TRBV5-6 and TRBJ2-7, with D uncertain. The CDR3 is 12 residues long. The V end lost 5 bases, the J end lost 3 bases, and 9 bases lay between the germline ends. Germline V CDR1 and CDR2: SGHDT, YYEEEE. For the CDR3, the DNA is TGTGCCAGCAGACTCTCGGGCTACGAGCAGTACTTC. Protein: CASRLSGYEQYF.

This clone occurred once. The V gene is TRBV6-5, the J gene TRBJ2-5; a weak D match, TRBD1 (6 bases). Trimming took off 0 bases at V and 5 bases at J, with 16 bases between the two ends. The CDR3 runs to 16 residues. The germline V gene encodes CDR1 MNHEY and CDR2 SVGAGI. CDR3 loop: CASSYSGQGWGETQYF. CDR3 bases: TGTGCCAGCAGTTACTCGGGTCAGGGGTGGGGGGAGACCCAGTACTTC.

The CDR3 loop is CASSPRGLAGVTGELFF. As DNA, the CDR3 is TGTGCCAGCTCACCACGGGGACTAGCGGGAGTTACCGGGGAGCTGTTTTTT. J is TRBJ2-2 and V is TRBV18; TRBD2 agrees at 14 bases. Germline values: CDR1 KGHSH, CDR2 LQKENI. The CDR3 totals 17 residues. V shed 1 base and J 5 bases; nucleotides not matched to a gene: 3.

Here the CDR3 DNA reads TGTGCCAGCAGCTTGGCCGGGGTTCGAGGAGCTTTCTTT. It codes for CASSLAGVRGAFF. This rearrangement joins TRBV5-4 to TRBJ1-1, with D unclear. V gave up 0 bases and J gave up 10 bases, with 13 bases separating them. The V gene's germline CDR1 is SGHNT and CDR2 YYREEE (reference sequence). The CDR3 sequence is 13 residues long.

The table lists this clone with a few counts. The chain uses TRBV28 and TRBJ2-6; 10 positions match TRBD1. The CDR3 is 17 amino acids. Trimming cost V 4 bases and J 1 base; bases outside gene matches: 4. Germline loops: CDR1 MDHEN, CDR2 SYDVKM. CDR3 in DNA: TGTGCCAGCAGTTCCGGGACAGGGGTTTCTGGGGCCAACGTCCTGACTTTC. Translating it yields CASSSGTGVSGANVLTF.

This clone was seen only a few times. The chain couples TRBV2 to TRBJ2-3; TRBD2 aligns across 7 bases. Germline CDR1 is SNHLY and CDR2 is FYNNEI. V lost 6 bases, J lost 5 bases, and 5 bases stayed unmatched. This CDR3 has 13 residues. CDR3 bases: TGTGCCAGCAGGGAGGGACTACAAGATACGCAGTATTTT. Translation gives CASREGLQDTQYF. Together with reference TRBV2 and TRBJ2-3, the CDR3 gives the full variable domain: EPEVTQTPSHQVTQMGQEVILRCVPISNHLYFYWYRQILGQKVEFLVSFYNNEISEKSEIFDDQFSVERPDGSNFTLKIRSTKLEDSAMYFCASREGLQDTQYFGPGTRLTVL.

V and J are TRBV7-2 and TRBJ2-1; D gene unclear. The germline V gene has CDR1 SGHTA and CDR2 FQGNSA. The CDR3 is 14 residues long. V was pared by 1 base and J by 4 bases, with 8 bases between. CDR3 bases: TGTGCCAGCAGCTTAGTCAGTGCATACAATGAGCAGTTCTTC. Protein product: CASSLVSAYNEQFF.

The CDR3 nucleotides are TGTGCCACAACAGTGGGACTAGCGGACACCGGGGAGCTGTTTTTT. The encoded protein is CATTVGLADTGELFF. The chain combines TRBV28 with TRBJ2-2, with 11 positions matching TRBD2. CDR1 MDHEN and CDR2 SYDVKM come from the germline V gene. J lost 3 bases, V lost 10 bases, and 7 bases had no gene match. The CDR3 spans 15 residues.

The count of this clone is one. The CDR3 spells CASSPPGQPQHF. DNA of the CDR3: TGTGCCAGCAGTCCCCCGGGGCAGCCCCAGCATTTT. The gene calls are TRBV28 and TRBJ1-5, with D unresolved. The length of the CDR3 is 12 residues. Trimming left V 5 bases short and J 7 bases short, with 9 bases between. Germline CDR1 is MDHEN and CDR2 is SYDVKM.

The chain recombines TRBV4-3 with TRBJ2-7; 9 bases fit TRBD1. CDR3 length equals 13 residues. Germline lookup yields CDR1 LGHNA and CDR2 YSLEER. V gave up 4 bases and J gave up 5 bases; unmatched junction bases: 3. Here the CDR3 reads CASSPRTGDEQYF. CDR3 nucleotides: TGCGCCAGCAGCCCCCGGACAGGGGACGAGCAGTACTTC.

This chain links TRBV15 with TRBJ2-1; D gene ambiguous. CDR3 length equals 15 residues. Germline V CDR1 and CDR2: LNHNV, YYDKDF (reference sequence). With 2 bases removed from V and 5 bases from J, the gap between germline ends came to 13 bases. The CDR3 sequence: CATSRSPLTNNEQFF. The CDR3 DNA reads as TGTGCCACCAGCAGATCCCCACTAACAAACAATGAGCAGTTCTTC.